The rows below give T cell receptor beta chains drawn from one sample of a study of T cells in Graves' hyperthyroidism and ophthalmopathy. TCRdb re-called the multiplex PCR reads with MiXCR, one entry per CDR3 protein. The data hold more than 550,000 distinct CDR3 sequences, with roughly 46% observed a single time. Material: peripheral blood or thyroid tissue (not recorded which). The receptors here all came from an adult man with Graves' disease, either hyperthyroidism or ophthalmopathy (not recorded which). Each CDR3 is given with its conserved first and last residue. D genes are given only for firm matches. Clone size, where shown, is once, few, many, or a class for clones that have expanded.

v_call	cdr3_length	d_call	j_call	clone_size	cdr3_nt	cdr3_aa
TRBV6-5	17	TRBD1	TRBJ1-4	NA	TGTGCCAGCAGCTACGGATTTACAGGGGGCAAGAATGAAAAACTGTTTTTT	CASSYGFTGGKNEKLFF
TRBV5-1	15	TRBD1	TRBJ1-2	many	TGCGCCAGCAGCCCACGACAGGGCGATACGTATGGCTACACCTTC	CASSPRQGDTYGYTF
TRBV5-8	17	TRBD1	TRBJ1-5	NA	TGTGCCAGCAGCCAAGCTTCGGACAGGGGATTGAATCAGCCCCAGCATTTT	CASSQASDRGLNQPQHF
TRBV29-1	13	NA	TRBJ1-1	many	TGCAGCGTTGAAGTCATGGGAGGCCCTGAAGCTTTCTTT	CSVEVMGGPEAFF
TRBV20-1	16	TRBD1	TRBJ1-6	NA	TGCAGTGCTAGCAAGACAGGGGGTTACTATAATTCACCCCTCCACTTT	CSASKTGGYYNSPLHF
TRBV19	12	NA	TRBJ1-3	many	TGTGCCAGCAGGACACCTGGAAACACCATATATTTT	CASRTPGNTIYF
TRBV27	14	NA	TRBJ1-2	few	TGTGCCAGCAGTTTATTGGGGGGGGACTATGGCTACACCTTC	CASSLLGGDYGYTF
TRBV19	16	TRBD1	TRBJ1-6	few	TGTGCCAGCAGCGTGACAGGGTTCCGCTATAATTCACCCCTCCACTTT	CASSVTGFRYNSPLHF
TRBV15	15	NA	TRBJ1-5	many	TGTGCCACCAGCAGAGGAAGCAGGGTCGGCCAGCCCCAGCATTTT	CATSRGSRVGQPQHF
TRBV20-1	15	TRBD1	TRBJ1-1	NA	TGCAGTGCTACCCGGGACAGGGCCCCGAACACTGAAGCTTTCTTT	CSATRDRAPNTEAFF
TRBV29-1	19	NA	TRBJ2-7	NA	TGCAGCGTTGAAGATCGGACGGTGGCTGTGACGGCGGGTGCCTACGAGCAGTACTTC	CSVEDRTVAVTAGAYEQYF
TRBV29-1	15	NA	TRBJ1-2	NA	TGCAGCTCCCGCTCATTGGACAACACTAACTATGGCTACACCTTC	CSSRSLDNTNYGYTF
TRBV25-1	15	TRBD1	TRBJ2-7	NA	TGTGCCCTTCTGGACAGGGGGCATTCCATCTACGAGCAGTACTTC	CALLDRGHSIYEQYF
TRBV20-1	16	TRBD2	TRBJ2-7	NA	TGCAGTGCGCGAGGGACTAGCGGGAAGAGCTCCTACGAGCAGTACTTC	CSARGTSGKSSYEQYF
TRBV15	14	NA	TRBJ1-2	many	TGTGCCACCAGCAGAGATGGGGGGCCCCATGGCTACACCTTC	CATSRDGGPHGYTF
TRBV2	11	NA	TRBJ2-5	NA	TGTGCCAGCAGTGGGAGGACAGCCCTGGACTTC	CASSGRTALDF
TRBV25-1	15	NA	TRBJ1-1	many	TGTGCCAGCAGGCGGGACAAGGGCCTAAACACTGAAGCTTTCTTT	CASRRDKGLNTEAFF
TRBV11-2	13	NA	TRBJ1-3	NA	TGTGCCAGCAGCTTGGGGGATGACAACACCATATATTTT	CASSLGDDNTIYF
TRBV24-1	14	NA	TRBJ1-2	NA	TGTGCCACCAGTGAGGAGGGCGAGAGCTATGGCTACACCTTC	CATSEEGESYGYTF
TRBV12-3/TRBV12-4	15	NA	TRBJ1-5	NA	TGTGCCAGCAGTTTCTGGGACATTCGCGATCAGCCCCAGCATTTT	CASSFWDIRDQPQHF
TRBV24-1	13	NA	TRBJ1-4	many	TGTGCCACCAGTTCGGGACGGGAAGAAAAACTGTTTTTT	CATSSGREEKLFF
TRBV9	15	NA	TRBJ1-2	NA	TGTGCCAGCAGCGCCGAGGAGAATTTTGGGTATGGCTACACCTTC	CASSAEENFGYGYTF
TRBV20-1	11	NA	TRBJ2-7	NA	TGCAGTGCTAGAGTGGGGATCGAGCAGTACTTC	CSARVGIEQYF
TRBV20-1	14	NA	TRBJ1-4	once	TGCAGTGCCAGAAACAGTTTCCCTAATGAAAAACTGTTTTTT	CSARNSFPNEKLFF
TRBV29-1	13	NA	TRBJ1-1	many	TGCAGCGCGGTCGTGACCGCGAACACTGAAGCTTTCTTT	CSAVVTANTEAFF
TRBV7-1	13	NA	TRBJ1-1	NA	TGTGCCAGCAGTGGGACGGGGAGCACTGAAGCTTCCTTT	CASSGTGSTEASF